Sequencing of this TCR beta chain was carried out in a study of early T cells in non-severe SARS-CoV-2 infection. Looking at the study overall: Alpha and beta chains were unpaired, from unsorted whole-blood bulk RNA.

Findings and caveats of the study: Using VDJdb, the matching emphasized anti-spike CD8 responses while missing private and CD4 specificities.

The table lists this clonotype with a few counts. Antigen unknown. Attached unique molecular identifiers marked individual cDNA molecules. TCRdb recomputed calls from the 5' RACE reads with MiXCR, one row per CDR3 protein. The data contain tens of thousands of distinct CDR3 sequences, nearly 5% of them singletons. Germline V gives CDR1 SEHNR, CDR2 FQNEAQ (reference sequence). The junction had 5 bases not matched to a gene; V was cut back by 6 bases and J by 5 bases. The CDR3 has 15 amino acids. V and J are TRBV7-9 and TRBJ2-3; 13 positions match TRBD2. This TCR was recovered from an adult who was a healthcare worker with PCR-confirmed SARS-CoV-2 infection or an uninfected control (not recorded which). Sequences were obtained from whole blood. CDR3 bases: TGTGCCAGCAGGCCTGGGACTAGCGGGATAGATACGCAGTATTTT. Its protein product is CASRPGTSGIDTQYF.